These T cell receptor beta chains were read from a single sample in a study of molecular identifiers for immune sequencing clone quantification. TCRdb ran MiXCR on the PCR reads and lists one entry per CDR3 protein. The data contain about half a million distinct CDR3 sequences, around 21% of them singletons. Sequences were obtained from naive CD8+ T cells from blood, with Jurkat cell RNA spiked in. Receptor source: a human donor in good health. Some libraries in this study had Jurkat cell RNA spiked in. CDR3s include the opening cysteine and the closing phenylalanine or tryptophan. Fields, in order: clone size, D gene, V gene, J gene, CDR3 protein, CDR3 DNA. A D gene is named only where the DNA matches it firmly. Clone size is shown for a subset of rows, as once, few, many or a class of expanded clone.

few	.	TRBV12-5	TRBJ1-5	CASGLDLNQPQHF	TGTGCTAGTGGTTTGGACCTCAATCAGCCCCAGCATTTT
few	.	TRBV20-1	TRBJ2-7	CSARGNSYEQYF	TGCAGTGCTAGAGGGAATTCCTACGAGCAGTACTTC
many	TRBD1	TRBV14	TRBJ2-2	CASSQEETGIDTGELFF	TGTGCCAGCAGCCAAGAAGAGACAGGGATCGACACCGGGGAGCTGTTTTTT
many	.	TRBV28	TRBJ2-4	CASSSAAKNIQYF	TGTGCCAGCAGTTCGGCCGCCAAAAACATTCAGTACTTC
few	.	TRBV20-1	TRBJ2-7	CSANLYEQYF	TGCAGTGCTAATCTATACGAGCAGTACTTC
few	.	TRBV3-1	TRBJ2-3	CASRNKGTDTQYF	TGTGCCAGCAGAAATAAGGGTACAGATACGCAGTATTTT
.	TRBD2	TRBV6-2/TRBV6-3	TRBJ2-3	CASSYLGLAGMRDTQYF	TGTGCCAGCAGTTACCTTGGTCTAGCGGGGATGAGAGATACGCAGTATTTT
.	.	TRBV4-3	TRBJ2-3	CASSQVRASGTQYF	TGCGCCAGCAGCCAAGTTCGGGCCTCGGGTACGCAGTATTTT
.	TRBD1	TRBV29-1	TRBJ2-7	CSVPPPTGGNEQYF	TGCAGCGTCCCCCCCCCGACAGGGGGCAACGAGCAGTACTTC
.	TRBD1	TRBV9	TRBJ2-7	CASSPAGGQYEQYF	TGTGCCAGCAGTCCTGCTGGGGGACAGTACGAGCAGTACTTC
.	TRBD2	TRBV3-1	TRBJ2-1	CASSQEVLAGHNEQFF	TGTGCCAGCAGCCAAGAAGTACTAGCGGGGCACAATGAGCAGTTCTTC
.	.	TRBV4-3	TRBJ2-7	CASSQGSRAGREQYF	TGCGCCAGCAGCCAAGGATCCAGGGCGGGTCGGGAGCAGTACTTC
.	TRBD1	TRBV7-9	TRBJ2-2	CASSSGTGVTGELFF	TGTGCCAGCAGCTCCGGGACAGGGGTCACCGGGGAGCTGTTTTTT
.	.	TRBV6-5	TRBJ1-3	CASSLRNTMYF	TGTGCCAGCAGTTTAAGAAACACCATGTATTTT
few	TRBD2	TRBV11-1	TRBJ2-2	CASSLESGLAGDKDTGELFF	TGTGCCAGCAGCTTAGAGTCGGGACTAGCGGGAGATAAGGACACCGGGGAGCTGTTTTTT
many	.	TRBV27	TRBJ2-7	CASSSTGIEQYF	TGTGCCAGCAGTTCGACCGGCATCGAGCAGTACTTC
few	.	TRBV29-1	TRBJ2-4	CSAMTVGKNIQYF	TGCAGCGCAATGACAGTGGGCAAAAACATTCAGTACTTC
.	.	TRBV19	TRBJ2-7	CASSMGTPLEQYF	TGTGCCAGTAGTATGGGGACTCCCCTCGAGCAGTACTTC
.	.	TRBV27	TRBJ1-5	CASSYDSLNQPQHF	TGTGCCAGCAGTTATGACAGCCTCAATCAGCCCCAGCATTTT
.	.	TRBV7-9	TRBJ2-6	CASSLDWGSGANVLTF	TGTGCCAGCAGCTTAGACTGGGGCTCTGGGGCCAACGTCCTGACTTTC
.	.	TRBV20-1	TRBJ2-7	CSARDLDRPTYEQYF	TGCAGTGCTAGAGATTTAGACAGGCCAACCTACGAGCAGTACTTC
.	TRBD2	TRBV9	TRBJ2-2	CAGSGWVAGVTGELFF	TGTGCCGGCAGCGGGTGGGTAGCGGGAGTTACCGGGGAGCTGTTTTTT
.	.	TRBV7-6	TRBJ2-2	CASSPGVETGELFF	TGTGCCAGCAGCCCAGGGGTCGAGACCGGGGAGCTGTTTTTT
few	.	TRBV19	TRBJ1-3	CASSRKMDRSGNTIYF	TGTGCCAGTAGCCGCAAGATGGACCGCTCTGGAAACACCATATATTTT
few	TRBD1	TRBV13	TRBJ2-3	CASSLGLAWDRGTDTQYF	TGTGCCAGCAGCTTAGGCTTAGCGTGGGACAGGGGCACAGATACGCAGTATTTT
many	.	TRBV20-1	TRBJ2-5	CSASGQTIQETQYF	TGCAGTGCTAGCGGACAGACTATCCAAGAGACCCAGTACTTC
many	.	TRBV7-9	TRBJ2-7	CASSSTYEQYF	TGTGCCAGCAGCTCTACCTACGAGCAGTACTTC
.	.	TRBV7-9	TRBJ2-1	CASTDRNNEQFF	TGTGCCAGCACCGACCGAAACAATGAGCAGTTCTTC
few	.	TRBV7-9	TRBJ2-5	CASSLAGVYVRQETQYF	TGTGCCAGCAGCTTAGCGGGAGTATATGTTCGGCAAGAGACCCAGTACTTC
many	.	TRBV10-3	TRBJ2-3	CAISYRGTDTQYF	TGTGCCATCAGTTACAGGGGCACAGATACGCAGTATTTT
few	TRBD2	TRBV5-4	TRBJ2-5	CASSFGLAGPQETQYF	TGTGCCAGCAGCTTTGGGCTAGCGGGGCCTCAAGAGACCCAGTACTTC
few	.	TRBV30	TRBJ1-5	CAWRGGVNQPQHF	TGTGCCTGGCGGGGGGGCGTCAATCAGCCCCAGCATTTT
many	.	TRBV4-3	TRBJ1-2	CASSQDLIIEVYGYTF	TGCGCCAGCAGCCAAGATTTGATTATAGAGGTCTATGGCTACACCTTC
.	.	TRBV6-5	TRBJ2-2	CASSYSNLLTGELFF	TGTGCCAGCAGTTACAGCAACCTCCTCACCGGGGAGCTGTTTTTT